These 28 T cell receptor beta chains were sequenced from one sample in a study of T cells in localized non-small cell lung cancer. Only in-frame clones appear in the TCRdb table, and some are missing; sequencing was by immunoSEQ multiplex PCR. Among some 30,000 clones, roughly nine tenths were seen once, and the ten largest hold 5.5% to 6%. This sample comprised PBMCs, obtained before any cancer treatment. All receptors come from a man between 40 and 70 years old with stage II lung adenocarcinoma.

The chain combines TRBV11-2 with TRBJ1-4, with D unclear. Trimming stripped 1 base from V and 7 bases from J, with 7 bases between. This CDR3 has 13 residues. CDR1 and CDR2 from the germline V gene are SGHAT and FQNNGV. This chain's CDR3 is CASSLGESEKLFF. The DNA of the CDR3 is TGTGCCAGCAGCTTAGGAGAGTCTGAAAAACTGTTTTTT.

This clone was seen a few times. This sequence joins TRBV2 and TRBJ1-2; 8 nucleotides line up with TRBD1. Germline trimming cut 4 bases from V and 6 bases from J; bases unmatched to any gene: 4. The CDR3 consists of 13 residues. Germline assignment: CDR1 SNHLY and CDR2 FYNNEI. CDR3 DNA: TGTGCCAGCAGTGTCCAGGGGGCCGATGGCTACACCTTC. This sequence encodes CASSVQGADGYTF. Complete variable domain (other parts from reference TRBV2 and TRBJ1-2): EPEVTQTPSHQVTQMGQEVILRCVPISNHLYFYWYRQILGQKVEFLVSFYNNEISEKSEIFDDQFSVERPDGSNFTLKIRSTKLEDSAMYFCASSVQGADGYTFGSGTRLTVV.

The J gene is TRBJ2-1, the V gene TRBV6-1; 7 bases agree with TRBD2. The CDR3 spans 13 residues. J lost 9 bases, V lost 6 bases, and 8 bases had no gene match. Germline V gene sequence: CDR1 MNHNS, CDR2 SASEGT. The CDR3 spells CASSLGTTSEQFF. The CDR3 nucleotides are TGTGCCAGCAGCCTTGGGACTACCAGTGAGCAGTTCTTC.

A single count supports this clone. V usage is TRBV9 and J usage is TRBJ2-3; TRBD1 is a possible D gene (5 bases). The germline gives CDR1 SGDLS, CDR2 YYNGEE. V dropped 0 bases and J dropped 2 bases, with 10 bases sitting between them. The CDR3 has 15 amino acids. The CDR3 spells CASSVGAGPTDTQYF. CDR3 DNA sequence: TGTGCCAGCAGCGTAGGAGCAGGGCCCACAGATACGCAGTATTTT.

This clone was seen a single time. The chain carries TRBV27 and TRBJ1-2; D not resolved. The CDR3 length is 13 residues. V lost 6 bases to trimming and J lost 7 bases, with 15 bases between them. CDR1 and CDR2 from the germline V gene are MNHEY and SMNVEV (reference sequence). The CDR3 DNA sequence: TGTGCCAGCAGCCCCTATCAAAGCTCTGGCTACACCTTC. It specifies CASSPYQSSGYTF.

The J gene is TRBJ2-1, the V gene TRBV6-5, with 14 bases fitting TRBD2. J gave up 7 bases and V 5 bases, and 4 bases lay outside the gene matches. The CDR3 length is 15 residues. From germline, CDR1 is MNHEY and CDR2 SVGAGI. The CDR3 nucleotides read TGTGCCAGCAGTCCGGGACTAGCGGGAGTGAATGAGCAGTTCTTC. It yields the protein CASSPGLAGVNEQFF.

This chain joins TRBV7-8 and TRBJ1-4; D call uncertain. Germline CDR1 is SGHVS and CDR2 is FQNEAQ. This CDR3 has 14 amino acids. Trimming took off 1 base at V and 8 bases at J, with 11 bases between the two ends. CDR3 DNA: TGTGCCAGCAGCTTAGGGGGAATGAAGGAAAAACTGTTTTTT. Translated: CASSLGGMKEKLFF.

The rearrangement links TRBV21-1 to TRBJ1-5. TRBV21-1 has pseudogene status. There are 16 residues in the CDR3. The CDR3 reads CASSKSELTWDQPQHF. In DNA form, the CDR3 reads TGTGCCAGCAGCAAATCGGAACTGACGTGGGATCAGCCCCAGCATTTT.

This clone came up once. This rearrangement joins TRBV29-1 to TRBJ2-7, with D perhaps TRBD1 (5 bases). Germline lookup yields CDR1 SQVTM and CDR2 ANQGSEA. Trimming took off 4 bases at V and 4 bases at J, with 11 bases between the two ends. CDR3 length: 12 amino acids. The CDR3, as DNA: TGCAGCGTTGGAGACAGCTATTACGAGCAGTACTTC. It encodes CSVGDSYYEQYF.

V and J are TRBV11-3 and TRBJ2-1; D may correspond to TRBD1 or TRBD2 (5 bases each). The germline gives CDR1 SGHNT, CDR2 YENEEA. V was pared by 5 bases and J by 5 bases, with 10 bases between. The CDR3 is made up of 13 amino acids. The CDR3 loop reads CASSPGPNNEQFF. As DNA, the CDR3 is TGTGCCAGCAGCCCGGGACCAAACAATGAGCAGTTCTTC.

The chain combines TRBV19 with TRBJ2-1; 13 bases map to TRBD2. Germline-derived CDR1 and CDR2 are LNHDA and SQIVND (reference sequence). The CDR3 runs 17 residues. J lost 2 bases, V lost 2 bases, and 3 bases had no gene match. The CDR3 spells CASSISGTSGAYNEQFF. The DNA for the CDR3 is TGTGCCAGTAGTATATCCGGGACTAGCGGGGCCTACAATGAGCAGTTCTTC.

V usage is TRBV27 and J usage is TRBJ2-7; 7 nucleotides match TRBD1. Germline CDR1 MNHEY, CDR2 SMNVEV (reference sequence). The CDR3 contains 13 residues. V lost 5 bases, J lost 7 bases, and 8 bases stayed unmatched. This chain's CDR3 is CASSPGTAQEQYF. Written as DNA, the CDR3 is TGTGCCAGCAGTCCCGGGACAGCGCAAGAGCAGTACTTC.

The CDR3 loop reads CAWSQRRDTQYF. DNA for the CDR3: TGTGCCTGGAGCCAGAGGAGAGATACGCAGTATTTT. The rearrangement links TRBV30 to TRBJ2-3; D not certain. The CDR3 loop spans 12 amino acids. Looked up from germline, CDR1 is GTSNPN and CDR2 is SVGIG (reference sequence). V gave up 3 bases and J gave up 5 bases, with 9 bases separating them. Using reference TRBV30 and TRBJ2-3 for the parts outside the CDR3, the full variable domain is SQTIHQWPATLVQPVGSPLSLECTVEGTSNPNLYWYRQAAGRGLQLLFYSVGIGQISSEVPQNLSASRPQDRQFILSSKKLLLSDSGFYLCAWSQRRDTQYFGPGTRLTVL.

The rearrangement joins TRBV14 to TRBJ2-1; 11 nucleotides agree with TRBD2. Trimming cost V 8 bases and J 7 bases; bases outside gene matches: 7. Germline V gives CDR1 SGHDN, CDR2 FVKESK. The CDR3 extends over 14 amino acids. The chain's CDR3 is CASSYSGRGNEQFF. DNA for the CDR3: TGTGCCAGCTCCTATAGCGGGAGGGGGAATGAGCAGTTCTTC.

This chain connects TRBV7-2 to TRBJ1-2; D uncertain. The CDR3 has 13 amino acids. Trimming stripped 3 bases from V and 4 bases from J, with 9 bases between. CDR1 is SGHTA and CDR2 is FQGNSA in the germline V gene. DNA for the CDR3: TGTGCCAGCAGCTTCGACGGGTCCTATGGCTACACCTTC. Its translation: CASSFDGSYGYTF.

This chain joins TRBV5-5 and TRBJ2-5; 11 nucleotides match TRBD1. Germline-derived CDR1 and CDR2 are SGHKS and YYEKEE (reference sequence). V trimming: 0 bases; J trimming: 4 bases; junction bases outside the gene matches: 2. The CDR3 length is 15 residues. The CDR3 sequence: CASSLGTGGAETQYF. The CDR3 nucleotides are TGTGCCAGCAGCTTGGGGACAGGGGGCGCAGAGACCCAGTACTTC.

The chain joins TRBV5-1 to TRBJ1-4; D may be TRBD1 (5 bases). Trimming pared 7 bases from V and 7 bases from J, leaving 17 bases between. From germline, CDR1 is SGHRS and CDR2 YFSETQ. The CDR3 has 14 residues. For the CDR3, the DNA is TGCGCCAGCCAGCCGGGACTCGGCGGTGAAAAACTGTTTTTT. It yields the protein CASQPGLGGEKLFF.

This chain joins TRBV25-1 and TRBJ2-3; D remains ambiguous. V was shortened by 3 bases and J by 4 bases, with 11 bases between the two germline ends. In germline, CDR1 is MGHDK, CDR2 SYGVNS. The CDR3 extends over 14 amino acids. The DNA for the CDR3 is TGTGCCAGCAGTGACTACTCCCCGTCAGATACGCAGTATTTT. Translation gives CASSDYSPSDTQYF. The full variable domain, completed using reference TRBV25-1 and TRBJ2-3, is EADIYQTPRYLVIGTGKKITLECSQTMGHDKMYWYQQDPGMELHLIHYSYGVNSTEKGDLSSESTVSRIRTEHFPLTLESARPSHTSQYLCASSDYSPSDTQYFGPGTRLTVL.

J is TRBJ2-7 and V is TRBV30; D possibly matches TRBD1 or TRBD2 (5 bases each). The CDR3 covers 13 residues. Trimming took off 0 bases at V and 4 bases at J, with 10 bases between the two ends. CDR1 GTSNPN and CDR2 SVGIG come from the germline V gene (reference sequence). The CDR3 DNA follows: TGTGCCTGGAGTGTCCAGGGAGTGTACGAGCAGTACTTC. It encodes CAWSVQGVYEQYF.

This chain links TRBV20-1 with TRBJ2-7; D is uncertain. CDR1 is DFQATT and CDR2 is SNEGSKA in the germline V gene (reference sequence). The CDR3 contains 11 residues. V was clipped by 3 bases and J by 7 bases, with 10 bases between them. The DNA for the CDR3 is TGCAGTGCTAGTCAGTGGATGGAGCAGTACTTC. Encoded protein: CSASQWMEQYF.

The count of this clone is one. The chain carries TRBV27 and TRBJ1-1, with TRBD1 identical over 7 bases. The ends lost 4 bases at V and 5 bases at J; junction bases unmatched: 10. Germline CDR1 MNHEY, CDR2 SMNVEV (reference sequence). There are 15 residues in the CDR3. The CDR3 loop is CASSSWPTGMTEAFF. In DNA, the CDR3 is TGTGCCAGCAGTTCCTGGCCGACAGGGATGACTGAAGCTTTCTTT.

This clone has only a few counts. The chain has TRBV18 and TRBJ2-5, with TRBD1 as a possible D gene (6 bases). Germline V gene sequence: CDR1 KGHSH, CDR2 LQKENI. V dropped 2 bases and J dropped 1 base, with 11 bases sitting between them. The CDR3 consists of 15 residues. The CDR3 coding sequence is TGTGCCAGCTCACCAATACAGGGTATCCAAGAGACCCAGTACTTC. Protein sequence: CASSPIQGIQETQYF.

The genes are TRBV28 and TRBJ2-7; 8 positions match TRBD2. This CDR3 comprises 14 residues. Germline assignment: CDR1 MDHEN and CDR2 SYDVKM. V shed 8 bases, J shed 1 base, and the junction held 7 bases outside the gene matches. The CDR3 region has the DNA TGTGCCAGCGCCTGGAGCGGGGGTTCCTACGAGCAGTACTTC. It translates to CASAWSGGSYEQYF.

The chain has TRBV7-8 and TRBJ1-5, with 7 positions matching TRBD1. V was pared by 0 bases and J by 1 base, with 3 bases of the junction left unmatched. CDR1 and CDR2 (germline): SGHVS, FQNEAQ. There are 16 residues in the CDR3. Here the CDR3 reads CASSLAARGSNQPQHF. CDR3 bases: TGTGCCAGCAGCTTAGCGGCCAGGGGGAGCAATCAGCCCCAGCATTTT.

The DNA of the CDR3 is TGTGCCAGCAAAGGCGGGAGAGAGACCCAGTACTTC. Its translation: CASKGGRETQYF. This sequence joins TRBV11-3 and TRBJ2-5, with TRBD2 matching over 7 bases. V dropped 7 bases and J dropped 4; count of bases not matched to a gene: 3. This CDR3 is built from 12 residues. Germline-derived CDR1 and CDR2 are SGHNT and YENEEA.

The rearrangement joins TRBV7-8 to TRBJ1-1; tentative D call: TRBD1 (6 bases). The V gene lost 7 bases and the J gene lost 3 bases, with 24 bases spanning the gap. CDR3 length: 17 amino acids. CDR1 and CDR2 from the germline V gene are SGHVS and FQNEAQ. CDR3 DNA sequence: TGTGCCAGCATCTCACTAACTGGAGGGGGGAGGTACACTGAAGCTTTCTTT. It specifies CASISLTGGGRYTEAFF.

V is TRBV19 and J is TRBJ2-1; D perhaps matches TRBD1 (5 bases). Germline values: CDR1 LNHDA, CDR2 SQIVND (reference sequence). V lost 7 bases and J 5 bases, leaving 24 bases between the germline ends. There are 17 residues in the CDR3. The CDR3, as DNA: TGTGCCAGTACCGTTTTAGGGGAAGGGGCCACCGACAATGAGCAGTTCTTC. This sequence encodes CASTVLGEGATDNEQFF.

Written as DNA, the CDR3 is TGCGCCAGCAGCCCCCCGGGGGCCCTGTTTCAGTACTTC. Protein: CASSPPGALFQYF. The chain joins TRBV5-1 to TRBJ2-4; D may match TRBD1 or TRBD2 (6 bases each). The CDR3 spans 13 residues. The germline gives CDR1 SGHRS, CDR2 YFSETQ. Between the trimmed V and J ends, which lost 4 bases and 11 bases, there was a span of 16 bases.